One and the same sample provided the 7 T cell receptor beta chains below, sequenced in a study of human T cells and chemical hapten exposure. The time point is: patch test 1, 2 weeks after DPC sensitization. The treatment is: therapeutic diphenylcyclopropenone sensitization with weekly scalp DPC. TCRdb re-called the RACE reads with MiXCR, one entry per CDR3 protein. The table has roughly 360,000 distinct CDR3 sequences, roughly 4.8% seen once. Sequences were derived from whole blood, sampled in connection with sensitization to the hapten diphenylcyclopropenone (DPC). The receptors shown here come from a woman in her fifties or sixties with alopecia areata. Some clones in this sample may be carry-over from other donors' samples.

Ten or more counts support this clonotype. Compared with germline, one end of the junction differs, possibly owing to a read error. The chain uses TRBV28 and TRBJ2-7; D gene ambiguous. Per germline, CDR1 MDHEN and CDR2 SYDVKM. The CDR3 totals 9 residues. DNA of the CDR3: TGTGCCAGCAGTCCCCCCGACGACTTC. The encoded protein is CASSPPDDF.

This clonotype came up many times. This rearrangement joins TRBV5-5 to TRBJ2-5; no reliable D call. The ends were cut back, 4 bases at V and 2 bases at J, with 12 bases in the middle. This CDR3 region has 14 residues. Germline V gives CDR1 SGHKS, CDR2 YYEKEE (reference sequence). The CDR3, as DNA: TGTGCCAGCAGCCGCTGGGGATCACAAGAGACCCAGTACTTC. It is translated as CASSRWGSQETQYF.

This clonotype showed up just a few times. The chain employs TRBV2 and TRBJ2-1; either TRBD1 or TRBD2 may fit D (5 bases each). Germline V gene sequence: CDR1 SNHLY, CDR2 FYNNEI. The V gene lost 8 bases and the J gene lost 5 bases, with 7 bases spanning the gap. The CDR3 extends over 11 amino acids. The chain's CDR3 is CASLGDNEQFF. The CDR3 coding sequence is TGTGCCAGCTTGGGGGACAATGAGCAGTTCTTC.

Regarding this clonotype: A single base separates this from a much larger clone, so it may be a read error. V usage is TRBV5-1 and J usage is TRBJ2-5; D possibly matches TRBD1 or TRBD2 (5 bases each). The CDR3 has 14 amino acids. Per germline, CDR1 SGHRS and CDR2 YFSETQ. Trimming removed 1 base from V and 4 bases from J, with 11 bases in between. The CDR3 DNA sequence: TGCGCCAGCAGCTTGATGGGGGTACTAGAGACCCAGTACTTC. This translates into CASSLMGVLETQYF.

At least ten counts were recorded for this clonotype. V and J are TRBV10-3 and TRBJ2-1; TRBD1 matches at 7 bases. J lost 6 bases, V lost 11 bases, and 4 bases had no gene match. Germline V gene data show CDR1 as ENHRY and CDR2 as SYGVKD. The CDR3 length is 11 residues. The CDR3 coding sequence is TGTGCCGTAAGGGGGCCCAATGAGCAGTTCTTC. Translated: CAVRGPNEQFF.

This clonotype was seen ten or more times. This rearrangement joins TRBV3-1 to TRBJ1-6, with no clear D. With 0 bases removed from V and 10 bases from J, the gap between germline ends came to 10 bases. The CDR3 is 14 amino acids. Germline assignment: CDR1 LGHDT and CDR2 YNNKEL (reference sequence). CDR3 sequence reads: CASSQEVSLSPLHF. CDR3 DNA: TGTGCCAGCAGCCAAGAAGTCTCCCTCTCACCCCTCCACTTT. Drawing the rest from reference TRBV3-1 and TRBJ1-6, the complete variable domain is DTAVSQTPKYLVTQMGNDKSIKCEQNLGHDTMYWYKQDSKKFLKIMFSYNNKELIINETVPNRFSPKSPDKAHLNLHINSLELGDSAVYFCASSQEVSLSPLHFGNGTRLTVT.

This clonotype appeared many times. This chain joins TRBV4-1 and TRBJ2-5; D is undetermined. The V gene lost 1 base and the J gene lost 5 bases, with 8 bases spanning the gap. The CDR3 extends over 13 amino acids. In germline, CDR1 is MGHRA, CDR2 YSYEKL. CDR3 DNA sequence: TGCGCCAGCAGCCAAGTTACAGTCGAGACCCAGTACTTC. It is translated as CASSQVTVETQYF.